A selection of T cell receptor beta chains follows, all from one sample in a study of T cell responses to AZD1222 COVID-19 vaccine. Sequencing was performed with immunoSEQ multiplex PCR; in TCRdb, only in-frame clones are kept and a portion is missing. The table has around 110,000 clones, 75% to 90% seen once. The sequences come from peripheral blood, collected on day 0 of MenACWY control vaccination. The receptors originated from an adult in good health. Both conserved end residues are part of each CDR3. D genes are given only for firm matches. The listing skips clone size in some rows; elsewhere it reads once, few, many or a size class.

size	V	D	J	DNA	CDR3
few	TRBV5-4	-	TRBJ2-7	TGTGCCAGCAGCTTGGGGCCAGGGAAGTACGAGCAGTACTTC	CASSLGPGKYEQYF
-	TRBV12-3/TRBV12-4	-	TRBJ1-5	TGTGCCAGCAGTTCCAATCAGCCCCAGCATTTT	CASSSNQPQHF
-	TRBV6-5	TRBD1	TRBJ1-2	TGTGCCAGCAGTTACCCAGCGGACAGGGTATCGAATGGCTACACCTTC	CASSYPADRVSNGYTF
-	TRBV7-9	-	TRBJ1-1	TGTGCCAGCAGCTCGAGATTAACTGAAGCTTTCTTT	CASSSRLTEAFF
-	TRBV5-4	-	TRBJ2-7	TGTGCCAGCAGCTCCAGACGTTCCGTGGGCGAGCAGTACTTC	CASSSRRSVGEQYF
-	TRBV5-6	-	TRBJ1-1	TGTGCCAGCACCCAAAGAACTTTGAACACTGAAGCTTTCTTT	CASTQRTLNTEAFF
few	TRBV2	TRBD1	TRBJ1-6	TGTGCCAGCACAAGGACAGGGGCCTCACCCCTCCACTTT	CASTRTGASPLHF
-	TRBV4-2	-	TRBJ1-2	TGTGCCAGCAGCCAAGTGGGGCAGGGAAAGGACTATGGCTACACCTTC	CASSQVGQGKDYGYTF
-	TRBV4-3	TRBD1	TRBJ2-4	TGCGCCAGCAGCCTCCGGGACAGGGATAGTTACATTCAGTACTTC	CASSLRDRDSYIQYF
once	TRBV6-5	TRBD1	TRBJ2-7	TGTGCCAGCAAAGGGACAGGGGGCTCCTACGAGCAGTACTTC	CASKGTGGSYEQYF
-	TRBV28	TRBD1	TRBJ1-4	TGTGCCAGCATTGGACAGGGGGCGCATGTAAAACTGTTTTTT	CASIGQGAHVKLFF
-	TRBV19	-	TRBJ1-1	TGTGCCAGTAGATCCCTGTTTGAGAACACTGAAGCTTTCTTT	CASRSLFENTEAFF
-	TRBV6-5	-	TRBJ1-1	TGTGCCAGCAGTTACTCGAGCGGGGGGGAAACTGAAGCTTTCTTT	CASSYSSGGETEAFF
few	TRBV18	-	TRBJ2-5	TGTGCCAGCTCACCACCCGGGGTCCAAGAGACCCAGTACTTC	CASSPPGVQETQYF
once	TRBV11-3	-	TRBJ2-1	TGTGCCAGCAGCCCCAGGGGTGCCTCCTACAATGAGCAGTTCTTC	CASSPRGASYNEQFF
-	TRBV24-1	TRBD1	TRBJ1-2	TGTGCCACCAGTGATCCCCATGACAGGGGGCTGGATGGCTACACCTTC	CATSDPHDRGLDGYTF
-	TRBV7-2	-	TRBJ2-5	TGTGCCAGCAATGCAGGCGGGGAGACCCAGTACTTC	CASNAGGETQYF
-	TRBV30	-	TRBJ1-1	TGTGCCTGGAGTGTACTCCTCTGGGGTAACACTGAAGCTTTCTTT	CAWSVLLWGNTEAFF
-	TRBV7-9	TRBD2	TRBJ2-7	TGTGCCAGCAGCTGGGGGGGACGGAGCCACGAGCAGTACTTC	CASSWGGRSHEQYF
-	TRBV10-3	TRBD1	TRBJ1-6	TGTGCCATCAGGGACAGGGACGGGTCACCCCTCCACTTT	CAIRDRDGSPLHF
-	TRBV7-9	-	TRBJ1-1	TGTGCCAGCAGCTTATACAGGGCCCTCCCGCTCGGGATGAACACTGAAGCTTTCTTT	CASSLYRALPLGMNTEAFF
-	TRBV5-5	TRBD1	TRBJ1-2	TGTGCCAGCAGCTCCACCGTGTCAGGACAGGGGCACGGTGGCTACACCTTC	CASSSTVSGQGHGGYTF
few	TRBV18	-	TRBJ1-1	TGTGCCAGCTCCCCTGGACAACGCACTGAAGCTTTCTTT	CASSPGQRTEAFF
-	TRBV28	-	TRBJ1-4	TGTGCCAGCAGTTTAGCGCAGGAAAAACTGTTTTTT	CASSLAQEKLFF
-	TRBV29-1	-	TRBJ2-3	TGCAGCGTTGAGATCGGGGTCCCGACAGATACGCAGTATTTT	CSVEIGVPTDTQYF
-	TRBV6-5	-	TRBJ1-1	TGTGCCAGCACAGCTCAGAACACTGAAGCTTTCTTT	CASTAQNTEAFF
-	TRBV24-1	-	TRBJ2-1	TGTGCCACCAGTGGCCCTTGGTCCTCTTACAATGAGCAGTTCTTC	CATSGPWSSYNEQFF
-	TRBV30	-	TRBJ1-1	TGTGCCTGGAGTGTAGGTGAGAGGGCTTTCTTT	CAWSVGERAFF
-	TRBV19	-	TRBJ1-5	TGTGCCAGTAGTATAGCACTCACTAGCAATCAGCCCCAGCATTTT	CASSIALTSNQPQHF
-	TRBV7-9	-	TRBJ2-5	TGTGCCAGCAGCTTAGGAGGTGCCCAAGAGACCCAGTACTTC	CASSLGGAQETQYF
-	TRBV19	-	TRBJ2-5	TGTGCCAGCAGGGGGGAACTAGCCTCAGTGGAGACCCAGTACTTC	CASRGELASVETQYF
once	TRBV13	TRBD2	TRBJ2-1	TGTGCCAGCAGCTTATTGGTAGCGGGATACAATGAGCAGTTCTTC	CASSLLVAGYNEQFF
few	TRBV18	TRBD1	TRBJ1-1	TGTGCCAGCTCACCGACAGGGGACACTGAAGCTTTCTTT	CASSPTGDTEAFF
-	TRBV5-1	TRBD1	TRBJ2-1	TGCGCCAGCAGCCAGCGGCCGGGACAGCTAGACAATGAGCAGTTCTTC	CASSQRPGQLDNEQFF
-	TRBV7-2	TRBD2	TRBJ2-1	TGTGCCAGCAGGCCCGGCGTAGGACTAGCCATTTCAGAGGGGTTCTTC	CASRPGVGLAISEGFF
-	TRBV2	-	TRBJ1-5	TGTGCCAGCAGTGATCAGGATCAGCCCCAGCATTTT	CASSDQDQPQHF
-	TRBV2	TRBD1	TRBJ2-2	TGTGCCAGCAGTGGACAGGGCGCGAACACCGGGGAGCTGTTTTTT	CASSGQGANTGELFF
-	TRBV11-2	TRBD1	TRBJ2-5	TGTGCCAGCAGCCGCAACCGGGACAGACGCCAAGAGACCCAGTACTTC	CASSRNRDRRQETQYF
-	TRBV2	-	TRBJ1-4	TGTGCCAGCAGTGAGCTGGGGAATGAAAAACTGTTTTTT	CASSELGNEKLFF
-	TRBV5-1	-	TRBJ1-1	TGCGCCAGCAGCCGTGGGAACACTGAAGCTTTCTTT	CASSRGNTEAFF
-	TRBV10-2	TRBD1	TRBJ2-7	TGCGCCAGCAGCCCTCAAGGACAGGGGAGGTACGAGCAGTACTTC	CASSPQGQGRYEQYF
-	TRBV12-5	-	TRBJ1-2	TGTGCTAGTGGAGGCTCACTCCAGGGTCATGGCTACACCTTC	CASGGSLQGHGYTF
-	TRBV27	TRBD1	TRBJ1-1	TGTGCCAGCTGGGAAAGGGGGCTCACTGAAGCTTTCTTT	CASWERGLTEAFF
-	TRBV7-2	TRBD1	TRBJ1-2	TGTGCCAGCAGCCCCCGGACAGGGAAGGGATATGGCTACACCTTC	CASSPRTGKGYGYTF
-	TRBV6-2/TRBV6-3	-	TRBJ2-1	TGTGCAACCAGCCCCAGCTCCTACAATGAGCAGTTCTTC	CATSPSSYNEQFF
-	TRBV11-2	-	TRBJ2-5	TGTGCCAGCAGCCCCACCGGGACTCCTCGCGAGACCCAGTACTTC	CASSPTGTPRETQYF
-	TRBV2	-	TRBJ1-3	TGTGCCAGCATCCGGACAGCCCAATTCTCTGGAAACACCATATATTTT	CASIRTAQFSGNTIYF
-	TRBV18	TRBD1	TRBJ1-2	TGTGCCAGCTCACCACGGCCAGGGGGAGCGGATGGCTACACCTTC	CASSPRPGGADGYTF
-	TRBV12-2	-	TRBJ1-6	TGTGCAAGTCGCCTTAGGCGGACAAGAACAAGGTCACCCCTCCACTTT	CASRLRRTRTRSPLHF
-	TRBV7-2	-	TRBJ1-2	TGTGCCAGCAGCTTAAGGTCTGGTGCTAACTATGGCTACACCTTC	CASSLRSGANYGYTF
-	TRBV23-1	TRBD1	TRBJ1-2	TGCGCCAGTCGAGACAGGGACTATGGCTACACCTTC	CASRDRDYGYTF
once	TRBV6-2/TRBV6-3	TRBD1	TRBJ1-5	TGTGCCAGCAGTGGACAGGGCCTCAATCAGCCCCAGCATTTT	CASSGQGLNQPQHF
-	TRBV23-1	-	TRBJ1-2	TGCGCCAGCACCGGTGACAGTCACTATGGCTACACCTTC	CASTGDSHYGYTF